These 19 T cell receptor beta chains were all obtained from the same sample, sequenced in a study of cytomegalovirus exposure and HLA in healthy donors. The primer mix had 60 Vbeta and 13 Jbeta primers. Some clones are missing from TCRdb's copy, which holds only in-frame ones; the method was immunoSEQ multiplex PCR. The sample includes tens of thousands of clones. Sequenced: PBMCs. The receptors originated from a man between 50 and 59 years old in good health and CMV-seropositive.

This rearrangement joins TRBV2 to TRBJ2-4; TRBD2 aligns across 15 bases. Trimming took 6 bases from V and 14 from J; bases not matched to a gene: 8. In germline, CDR1 is SNHLY, CDR2 FYNNEI. The CDR3 extends over 14 amino acids. The CDR3 DNA reads TGTGCCAGCAGGGAGAGGACTAGCGGGAGGGCCAAGTACTTC. Encoded protein: CASRERTSGRAKYF.

This chain joins TRBV7-6 and TRBJ2-3, with a weak D call TRBD1 (6 bases). The CDR3 runs to 13 residues. The germline V gene encodes CDR1 SGHVS and CDR2 FNYEAQ. V lost 5 bases, J lost 7 bases, and 13 bases lay in between. CDR3 sequence reads: CASSLQGENTQYF. In DNA form, the CDR3 reads TGTGCCAGCAGCCTACAGGGAGAAAATACGCAGTATTTT.

The genes are TRBV18 and TRBJ2-1; 8 bases match TRBD2. The ends lost 3 bases at V and 4 bases at J; junction bases unmatched: 5. The germline V gene encodes CDR1 KGHSH and CDR2 LQKENI. The CDR3 sequence is 15 residues long. The CDR3 bases are TGTGCCAGCTCACCTACTAGCGGTAAATACAATGAGCAGTTCTTC. Protein product: CASSPTSGKYNEQFF.

The chain joins TRBV6-5 to TRBJ2-1, with D hard to call. The V end lost 7 bases, the J end lost 0 bases, and 10 bases lay between the germline ends. This CDR3 is built from 14 residues. Germline values: CDR1 MNHEY, CDR2 SVGAGI. CDR3 sequence (DNA): TGTGCCAGCAACCGCGGTAGCTCCTACAATGAGCAGTTCTTC. As protein: CASNRGSSYNEQFF.

V is TRBV15 and J is TRBJ2-7, with 7 bases matching TRBD1. CDR1 is LNHNV, CDR2 YYDKDF, per germline (reference sequence). The junction had 7 bases not matched to a gene; V was cut back by 5 bases and J by 3 bases. This CDR3 has 14 residues. CDR3 residues: CATSLTGPLYEQYF. The CDR3 DNA reads as TGTGCCACCAGCCTGACAGGGCCACTCTACGAGCAGTACTTC. Full variable domain (outside the CDR3, taken from reference TRBV15 and TRBJ2-7): DAMVIQNPRYQVTQFGKPVTLSCSQTLNHNVMYWYQQKSSQAPKLLFHYYDKDFNNEADTPDNFQSRRPNTSFCFLDIRSPGLGDTAMYLCATSLTGPLYEQYFGPGTRLTVT.

This chain connects TRBV27 to TRBJ2-7, with D perhaps matching TRBD2 (5 bases). Trimming left V 3 bases short and J 1 base short, with 10 bases between. This CDR3 region has 14 residues. The germline V gene has CDR1 MNHEY and CDR2 SMNVEV (reference sequence). Here the CDR3 DNA reads TGTGCCAGCAGTTTCCGGACTGGTTCCTACGAGCAGTACTTC. The encoded protein is CASSFRTGSYEQYF.

The V and J genes are TRBV10-3 and TRBJ1-5, with D possibly matching TRBD1 (6 bases). CDR3 length: 13 residues. Trimming shortened V by 4 bases and J by 5 bases, and 9 bases separated the two germline ends. Germline assignment: CDR1 ENHRY and CDR2 SYGVKD. CDR3 loop: CAISGDTHQPQHF. CDR3 DNA: TGTGCCATCAGTGGGGACACTCATCAGCCCCAGCATTTT.

J is TRBJ2-7 and V is TRBV6-5; the D gene is possibly TRBD1 (5 bases). Germline loops: CDR1 MNHEY, CDR2 SVGAGI. With 6 bases removed from V and 7 bases from J, the gap between germline ends came to 10 bases. CDR3 length: 11 amino acids. CDR3 sequence: CASSQGKEQYF. Written as DNA, the CDR3 is TGTGCCAGCAGCCAGGGAAAGGAGCAGTACTTC.

V and J are TRBV6-4 and TRBJ2-1; 9 bases match TRBD2. CDR3 size: 15 residues. The V segment lost 5 bases and the J segment 9 bases; nucleotides outside the gene matches: 11. CDR1 and CDR2 from the germline V gene are MRHNA and SNTAGT. CDR3 bases: TGTGCCAGCAGTACAAGGACTAGCGTCAGGTCTGAGCAGTTCTTC. Encoded protein: CASSTRTSVRSEQFF.

The rearrangement links TRBV27 to TRBJ1-5; D may be TRBD1 (6 bases). Germline CDR1 is MNHEY and CDR2 is SMNVEV (reference sequence). This CDR3 spans 15 amino acids. Trimming shortened V by 3 bases and J by 1 base, and 10 bases separated the two germline ends. The CDR3, as DNA: TGTGCCAGCAGTTTCTCAGGGGAGAGCAATCAGCCCCAGCATTTT. Its protein product is CASSFSGESNQPQHF.

Details on this clone: An end of the junction differs from the germline gene, which may be a read error. The genes are TRBV6-1 and TRBJ1-2; the match to TRBD1 covers 11 bases. This CDR3 comprises 15 residues. CDR1 and CDR2 (germline): MNHNS, SASEGT. CDR3 coding DNA: TGTGCCAGCAGTGACGGGACAGGGGGAGGCTATGGCTACAACTTC. This gives the protein CASSDGTGGGYGYNF.

J is TRBJ1-1 and V is TRBV19, with 8 bases that match TRBD1. J lost 5 bases, V lost 0 bases, and 5 bases had no gene match. This CDR3 spans 15 amino acids. Germline-derived CDR1 and CDR2 are LNHDA and SQIVND (reference sequence). CDR3 amino acids: CASSIDPRTGTEAFF. The DNA for the CDR3 is TGTGCCAGTAGTATAGACCCCAGGACAGGGACTGAAGCTTTCTTT.

The chain uses TRBV13 and TRBJ2-1; 7 nucleotides align to TRBD2. V lost 5 bases, J lost 9 bases, and 16 bases stayed unmatched. The CDR3 has 16 amino acids. CDR1 is PRHDT and CDR2 is FYEKMQ in the germline V gene (reference sequence). The CDR3 reads CASSPTGGPLFGEQFF. The CDR3 DNA sequence: TGTGCCAGCAGCCCGACGGGGGGTCCCCTTTTTGGTGAGCAGTTCTTC.

The chain is built from TRBV13 and TRBJ2-1; D is undetermined. V lost 5 bases to trimming and J lost 9 bases, with 14 bases between them. The CDR3 runs 13 residues. CDR1 PRHDT and CDR2 FYEKMQ come from the germline V gene (reference sequence). CDR3 DNA: TGTGCCAGCAGCCTTCTGCCTACGGGTGAGCAGTTCTTC. Translating gives CASSLLPTGEQFF.

The J gene is TRBJ2-3, the V gene TRBV7-9; D remains ambiguous. V lost 3 bases to trimming and J lost 0 bases, with 22 bases between them. Germline V gene sequence: CDR1 SEHNR, CDR2 FQNEAQ (reference sequence). The CDR3 contains 19 residues. Here the CDR3 DNA reads TGTGCCAGCAGCTTTCCTTTTCTCCCCCAACAACCAAGCACAGATACGCAGTATTTT. Translated: CASSFPFLPQQPSTDTQYF.

The CDR3 DNA reads TGTGCCGGACGGACAGGGGACATGAACACTGAAGCTTTCTTT. Amino acid sequence: CAGRTGDMNTEAFF. J is TRBJ1-1 and V is TRBV28; TRBD1 aligns across 9 bases. Germline values: CDR1 MDHEN, CDR2 SYDVKM. This CDR3 region has 14 residues. J lost 0 bases, V lost 11 bases, and 7 bases had no gene match.

The rearrangement uses TRBV6-5 and TRBJ2-7; possibly TRBD1 for D (6 bases). Looked up from germline, CDR1 is MNHEY and CDR2 is SVGAGI. V was cut by 8 bases and J by 5 bases, with 16 bases left in between. The CDR3 totals 13 residues. CDR3 in amino acids: CASRTGIEHEQYF. CDR3 sequence (DNA): TGTGCCAGCCGCACAGGGATTGAACACGAGCAGTACTTC.

This chain uses TRBV7-2 with TRBJ1-2, with 7 bases aligning to TRBD1. V gave up 5 bases and J gave up 5 bases; unmatched junction bases: 11. The CDR3 has 15 residues. Germline V gives CDR1 SGHTA, CDR2 FQGNSA. The CDR3 nucleotides are TGTGCCAGCAGCCCCGTCCGGACAGGCGAATATGGCTACACCTTC. It is translated as CASSPVRTGEYGYTF.

The V gene is TRBV13, the J gene TRBJ2-7, with TRBD2 as a possible D gene (6 bases). The V gene lost 4 bases and the J gene lost 4 bases, with 11 bases spanning the gap. CDR3 length: 13 residues. Germline loops: CDR1 PRHDT, CDR2 FYEKMQ (reference sequence). The CDR3 protein is CASSYGGAYEQYV. The CDR3 bases are TGTGCCAGCAGCTACGGAGGGGCGTACGAGCAGTACGTC.